The 29 T cell receptor beta chains reported below all come from one sample, sequenced in a study of blood T cell repertoires in COVID-19. TCRdb's table, derived via immunoSEQ multiplex PCR, lists solely in-frame clones and lacks some. The table includes around 150,000 clones, roughly 82% detected once. The sequencing input was peripheral blood. All receptors derive from a middle-aged woman with COVID-19, enrolled during active disease.

This chain links TRBV28 with TRBJ2-1, with TRBD2 matching 9 bases. Unmatched junction bases numbered 5, after V lost 7 bases and J lost 1 base. CDR3 length equals 15 residues. Germline V gene lookup returns CDR1 MDHEN and CDR2 SYDVKM. CDR3 DNA: TGTGCCAGCAAGGGAGCGGGAGGTTCCTACAATGAGCAGTTCTTC. Encoded protein: CASKGAGGSYNEQFF.

The chain joins TRBV6-6 to TRBJ2-7, with 7 bases lining up with TRBD2. Germline CDR1 and CDR2: MNHNY and SVGAGI (reference sequence). The CDR3 has 15 amino acids. V was pared by 0 bases and J by 4 bases, with 6 bases of the junction left unmatched. In nucleotides, the CDR3 is TGTGCCAGCAGTTACTCGGGCGGGAGTGGATACGAGCAGTACTTC. Translation gives CASSYSGGSGYEQYF.

Comments on this clone: An end of the junction differs from the germline gene, which may be a read error. This chain links TRBV10-3 with TRBJ1-2, with 8 nucleotides matching TRBD1. The CDR3 loop spans 17 amino acids. Germline CDR1 and CDR2: ENHRY and SYGVKD. Here the CDR3 reads CAISEAGQGMATRARLF. In nucleotides, the CDR3 is TGTGCCATCAGTGAGGCCGGACAGGGTATGGCTACAAGGGCCCGTCTATTC.

The gene calls are TRBV27 and TRBJ1-1, with a tentative D call TRBD1 (6 bases). The CDR3 is 15 amino acids. V lost 4 bases to trimming and J lost 4 bases, with 16 bases between them. Looked up from germline, CDR1 is MNHEY and CDR2 is SMNVEV (reference sequence). The CDR3 nucleotides read TGTGCCAGCAGTTCTCAGGAAGGGGGATTCACTGAAGCTTTCTTT. Translation: CASSSQEGGFTEAFF.

The chain employs TRBV5-1 and TRBJ2-1; TRBD1 matches at 12 bases. This CDR3 is 23 amino acids long. The junction had 28 bases not matched to a gene; V was cut back by 4 bases and J by 5 bases. Germline-derived CDR1 and CDR2 are SGHRS and YFSETQ. CDR3 coding DNA: TGCGCCAGCAGCCACCCCCCGGGACAGGGGGCGCGAGCGGGAGAACGGGCGGACAATGAGCAGTTCTTC. Translated: CASSHPPGQGARAGERADNEQFF.

This clone was seen once. The genes are TRBV6-6 and TRBJ1-3; TRBD1 is a possible D gene (6 bases). The germline V gene has CDR1 MNHNY and CDR2 SVGAGI (reference sequence). This CDR3 contains 13 residues. V lost 5 bases and J 3 bases, leaving 8 bases between the germline ends. The CDR3 coding sequence is TGTGCCAGCAGTGACAGGAATGGAAACACCATATATTTT. This gives the protein CASSDRNGNTIYF.

This clone was seen more than once but under ten times. The CDR3 protein is CASSQFRGSSYNEQFF. In DNA, the CDR3 is TGTGCCAGCAGCCAGTTCAGGGGGAGCTCCTACAATGAGCAGTTCTTC. The chain is built from TRBV3-1 (or the pseudogene TRBV3-2) and TRBJ2-1, with TRBD1 identical over 7 bases. Germline assignment: CDR1 LGHDT and CDR2 YNNKEL (reference sequence). The J segment lost 0 bases and the V segment lost 3 bases, leaving 5 bases of the junction unmatched. The length of the CDR3 is 16 residues.

This clone was detected only once. V gene TRBV7-3 combines with J gene TRBJ2-1; 7 nucleotides match TRBD1. V lost 3 bases and J lost 8; bases outside the gene matches: 7. This CDR3 is 14 amino acids long. Germline-derived CDR1 and CDR2 are SGHTA and FQGTGA. CDR3 region: CASSLTGTRDEQFF. The DNA of the CDR3 is TGTGCCAGCAGCTTGACAGGGACAAGGGATGAGCAGTTCTTC.

The table lists this clone with a count of one. The chain employs TRBV29-1 and TRBJ1-2; TRBD1 is a possible D gene (5 bases). Germline values: CDR1 SQVTM, CDR2 ANQGSEA. This CDR3 is 11 amino acids long. V was cut by 4 bases and J by 6 bases, with 9 bases left in between. CDR3: CSVGTSHGYTF. Written as DNA, the CDR3 is TGCAGCGTTGGGACAAGCCATGGCTACACCTTC. Combining the CDR3 with reference TRBV29-1 and TRBJ1-2 gives the whole variable domain SAVISQKPSRDICQRGTSLTIQCQVDSQVTMMFWYRQQPGQSLTLIATANQGSEATYESGFVIDKFPISRPNLTFSTLTVSNMSPEDSSIYLCSVGTSHGYTFGSGTRLTVV.

This clone occurred many times. This chain joins TRBV5-8 and TRBJ1-4; TRBD1 matches at 9 bases. The CDR3 is made up of 16 amino acids. The V gene's germline CDR1 is SGHTS and CDR2 YDEGEE. After removal of 0 bases from V and 7 bases from J, the junction contained 7 bases not matched to a gene. CDR3 DNA sequence: TGTGCCAGCAGCTTGGGCCGGACAGGGGTTTTTGAAAAACTGTTTTTT. Translation: CASSLGRTGVFEKLFF.

The V and J genes are TRBV19 and TRBJ1-2; TRBD1 matches 10 bases. The CDR3 has 13 residues. The germline V gene has CDR1 LNHDA and CDR2 SQIVND (reference sequence). V trimming: 6 bases; J trimming: 7 bases; junction bases outside the gene matches: 5. The CDR3 coding sequence is TGTGCCAGTAGCTTTGGGACAGGGGCTGGCTACACCTTC. Translation: CASSFGTGAGYTF.

This sequence joins TRBV5-6 and TRBJ2-1; D remains unclear. The CDR3 loop spans 12 amino acids. CDR1 and CDR2 from the germline V gene are SGHDT and YYEEEE. V dropped 2 bases and J dropped 9 bases, with 9 bases sitting between them. The CDR3, as DNA: TGTGCCAGCAGCTTTGGAGAGTCTGAGCAGTTCTTC. Protein sequence: CASSFGESEQFF. Full variable domain (missing parts from reference TRBV5-6 and TRBJ2-1): DAGVTQSPTHLIKTRGQQVTLRCSPKSGHDTVSWYQQALGQGPQFIFQYYEEEERQRGNFPDRFSGHQFPNYSSELNVNALLLGDSALYLCASSFGESEQFFGPGTRLTVL.

The chain's CDR3 is CATSRSAGQGYEQFF. The CDR3 nucleotides read TGTGCCACCAGCAGATCGGCGGGACAGGGTTATGAGCAGTTCTTC. The chain links TRBV15 to TRBJ2-1, with 9 bases that match TRBD1. The V gene's germline CDR1 is LNHNV and CDR2 YYDKDF (reference sequence). The junction had 7 bases not matched to a gene; V was cut back by 2 bases and J by 8 bases. CDR3 length: 15 residues.

The V and J genes are TRBV5-1 and TRBJ1-2; D might be TRBD1 (5 bases). V was pared by 2 bases and J by 5 bases, with 13 bases between. The CDR3 loop spans 14 amino acids. Germline-derived CDR1 and CDR2 are SGHRS and YFSETQ. CDR3 coding DNA: TGCGCCAGCAGCTTCGGGGGGTCCGTTTATGGCTACACCTTC. Protein sequence: CASSFGGSVYGYTF.

The rearrangement links TRBV10-3 to TRBJ1-1, with TRBD1 identical over 8 bases. After removal of 10 bases from V and 3 bases from J, the junction contained 7 bases not matched to a gene. Germline V CDR1 and CDR2: ENHRY, SYGVKD. This CDR3 spans 13 amino acids. CDR3 sequence: CATGTGGYTEAFF. CDR3 nucleotides: TGTGCCACGGGGACAGGCGGTTACACTGAAGCTTTCTTT.

CDR3 sequence: CASSLDAGGANVLTF. In DNA, the CDR3 is TGTGCCAGCAGTCTTGATGCTGGCGGGGCCAACGTCCTGACTTTC. This chain connects TRBV6-5 to TRBJ2-6; D remains unclear. Germline CDR1 MNHEY, CDR2 SVGAGI. The CDR3 length is 15 residues. Between the trimmed V and J ends, which lost 5 bases and 4 bases, there was a span of 12 bases.

About this clone itself: The sample carries other DNA sequences with the same CDR3. V and J are TRBV6-5 and TRBJ2-3; D gene ambiguous. V was trimmed by 4 bases and J by 3 bases, leaving 2 bases between them. There are 11 residues in the CDR3. Germline V gene data show CDR1 as MNHEY and CDR2 as SVGAGI. This CDR3 reads CASSSTDTQYF. CDR3 nucleotides: TGTGCCAGCAGTTCGACAGATACGCAGTATTTT.

The chain links TRBV10-3 to TRBJ1-3; D is uncertain. CDR3 length equals 16 residues. V was trimmed by 3 bases and J by 2 bases, leaving 14 bases between them. Germline V gene data show CDR1 as ENHRY and CDR2 as SYGVKD. CDR3 residues: CAISDPNPRAGNTIYF. CDR3 DNA: TGTGCCATCAGTGACCCCAATCCGAGGGCTGGAAACACCATATATTTT.

The chain uses TRBV10-1 and TRBJ1-1; D gene ambiguous. Germline lookup yields CDR1 WNHNN and CDR2 SYGVQD (reference sequence). The CDR3 extends over 13 amino acids. V dropped 2 bases and J dropped 5 bases, with 9 bases sitting between them. The CDR3 protein is CASSETPRTEAFF. The DNA of the CDR3 is TGCGCCAGCAGTGAGACCCCGAGGACTGAAGCTTTCTTT.

In its sample, this clone was seen once. The J gene is TRBJ2-7, the V gene TRBV27; the D gene is possibly TRBD2 (5 bases). Germline CDR1 and CDR2: MNHEY and SMNVEV (reference sequence). The V and J ends lost 3 bases and 4 bases respectively, with 10 bases between them. The CDR3 is 13 amino acids. CDR3 coding DNA: TGTGCCAGCAGTTTCTCGGGCGGGTACGAGCAGTACGTC. Translated, it gives CASSFSGGYEQYV.

The genes are TRBV11-2 and TRBJ1-3; the D is unclear. The CDR3 runs to 14 residues. Germline-derived CDR1 and CDR2 are SGHAT and FQNNGV. Deletions cut 0 bases from V and 2 bases from J, with 5 bases between. This CDR3 reads CASSLDVTGNTIYF. CDR3 bases: TGTGCCAGCAGCTTAGATGTCACTGGAAACACCATATATTTT. Together with reference TRBV11-2 and TRBJ1-3, the CDR3 gives the full variable domain: EAGVAQSPRYKIIEKRQSVAFWCNPISGHATLYWYQQILGQGPKLLIQFQNNGVVDDSQLPKDRFSAERLKGVDSTLKIQPAKLEDSAVYLCASSLDVTGNTIYFGEGSWLTVV.

This rearrangement joins TRBV5-4 to TRBJ1-1; TRBD1 matches at 9 bases. Germline V gene data show CDR1 as SGHNT and CDR2 as YYREEE (reference sequence). The V gene end was trimmed by 7 bases and the J gene end by 5 bases; junction bases not matched to a gene: 12. This CDR3 region has 15 residues. The CDR3 DNA follows: TGTGCCAGCGGACGAGGGACAGGGTGGATGACTGAAGCTTTCTTT. Amino acid sequence: CASGRGTGWMTEAFF.

V and J are TRBV5-8 and TRBJ2-7, with 9 bases lining up with TRBD1. Germline V CDR1 and CDR2: SGHTS, YDEGEE. CDR3 length: 16 residues. V was clipped by 4 bases and J by 2 bases; unmatched bases: 10. The CDR3 region is CASSPGTGRGAYEQYF. DNA for the CDR3: TGTGCCAGCAGCCCCGGGACAGGGAGGGGGGCCTACGAGCAGTACTTC.

CDR3 sequence (DNA): TGTGCCAGCAGCTTGTGGGCCACCTACACCTTC. Translating it yields CASSLWATYTF. V usage is TRBV5-8 and J usage is TRBJ1-2; no clear D gene. CDR3 length: 11 residues. In germline, CDR1 is SGHTS, CDR2 YDEGEE. Trimming left V 1 base short and J 10 bases short, with 8 bases between.

The V call is TRBV7-8, the J call TRBJ2-7; 11 positions agree with TRBD1. After removal of 8 bases from V and 2 bases from J, the junction contained 8 bases not matched to a gene. This CDR3 is 15 amino acids long. Germline V lookup: CDR1 SGHVS, CDR2 FQNEAQ. CDR3 nucleotide sequence: TGTGCCAGCCAACAGGGACAGGGGGTTACCTACGAGCAGTACGTC. Its protein product is CASQQGQGVTYEQYV.

The chain joins TRBV12-3 or TRBV12-4 to TRBJ2-1; D uncertain. The CDR3 has 11 amino acids. V was pared by 6 bases and J by 7 bases, with 7 bases between. The CDR3 sequence: CASRVRNEQFF. The DNA of the CDR3 is TGTGCCAGCAGAGTGAGGAATGAGCAGTTCTTC.

V is TRBV5-6 and J is TRBJ1-1; the D gene is possibly TRBD1 (5 bases). The V and J ends lost 3 bases and 0 bases respectively, with 15 bases between them. Germline CDR1 is SGHDT and CDR2 is YYEEEE. CDR3 length: 16 residues. For the CDR3, the DNA is TGTGCCAGCAGCTCCCTTAAGACAGCCATGAACACTGAAGCTTTCTTT. Amino acid sequence: CASSSLKTAMNTEAFF. The full variable domain, completed using reference TRBV5-6 and TRBJ1-1, is DAGVTQSPTHLIKTRGQQVTLRCSPKSGHDTVSWYQQALGQGPQFIFQYYEEEERQRGNFPDRFSGHQFPNYSSELNVNALLLGDSALYLCASSSLKTAMNTEAFFGQGTRLTVV.

This clone was recorded a few times. As DNA, the CDR3 is TGTGCCTGTAAGGGGGCTAGCGGGACCTACAATGAGCAGTTCTTC. Protein product: CACKGASGTYNEQFF. This chain uses TRBV30 with TRBJ2-1; the match to TRBD2 covers 9 bases. Trimming took 6 bases from V and 2 from J; bases not matched to a gene: 8. The CDR3 length is 15 residues. The germline V gene encodes CDR1 GTSNPN and CDR2 SVGIG (reference sequence). Complete variable domain (other parts from reference TRBV30 and TRBJ2-1): SQTIHQWPATLVQPVGSPLSLECTVEGTSNPNLYWYRQAAGRGLQLLFYSVGIGQISSEVPQNLSASRPQDRQFILSSKKLLLSDSGFYLCACKGASGTYNEQFFGPGTRLTVL.

The chain couples TRBV19 to TRBJ2-1; TRBD2 agrees at 14 bases. The length of the CDR3 is 15 residues. Per the germline V gene, CDR1 is LNHDA and CDR2 is SQIVND (reference sequence). J gave up 8 bases and V 9 bases, and 9 bases lay outside the gene matches. The CDR3 DNA reads as TGTGCCAGCTACACCGGGACTAGCGGGAGCTATGAGCAGTTCTTC. The encoded protein is CASYTGTSGSYEQFF.